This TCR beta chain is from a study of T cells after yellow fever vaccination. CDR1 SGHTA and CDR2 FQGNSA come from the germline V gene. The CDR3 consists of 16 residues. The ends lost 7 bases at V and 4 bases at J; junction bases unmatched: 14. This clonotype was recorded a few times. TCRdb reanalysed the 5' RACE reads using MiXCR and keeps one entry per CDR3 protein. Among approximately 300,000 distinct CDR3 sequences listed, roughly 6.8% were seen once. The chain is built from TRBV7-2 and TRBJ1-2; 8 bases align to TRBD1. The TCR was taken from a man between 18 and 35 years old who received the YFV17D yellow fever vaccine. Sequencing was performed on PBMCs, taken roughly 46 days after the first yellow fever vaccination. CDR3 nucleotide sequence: TGTGCCAGCAACTCGATCGGGACAGGTTCCCGCTATGGCTACACCTTC. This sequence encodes CASNSIGTGSRYGYTF. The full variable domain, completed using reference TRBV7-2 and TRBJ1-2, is GAGVSQSPSNKVTEKGKDVELRCDPISGHTALYWYRQSLGQGLEFLIYFQGNSAPDKSGLPSDRFSAERTGGSVSTLTIQRTQQEDSAVYLCASNSIGTGSRYGYTFGSGTRLTVV.